This T cell receptor beta chain was obtained from a study of regulatory T cells in long-lasting Graves disease. Study details: Persistent cases were those of Graves' disease that involved over 5 years of antithyroid drugs with positive TSH receptor antibodies. Study-wide results and limits: Whereas new patients shared roughly 910 public clonotypes, persistent patients shared more, at about 3,000. Persistent disease showed a preference for TRBV28, TRBJ1-2 and TRBJ2-5.

Time point meaning: persistent/refractory GD, antithyroid drugs over 5 years with positive TRAb. From RNA extracted from PBMCs, the TCR library was made. This clonotype was seen ten or more times. What it binds is unknown. J gave up 4 bases and V 10 bases, and 19 bases lay outside the gene matches. There are 18 residues in the CDR3. The V gene's germline CDR1 is SNHLY and CDR2 FYNNEI. CDR3 regions were amplified by Arm-PCR using iRepertoire HTBI primers to build TCR beta libraries. In the source study's methods: The samples included around 60 TRBV and around 15 TRBJ segments. TCRdb reanalysed the multiplex PCR reads using MiXCR and keeps one entry per CDR3 protein. TCRdb, not the original authors, processed these V and J calls. The sample consists of roughly 400,000 distinct CDR3 sequences, approximately 22% of them appearing once.

The TCR comes from a female donor with Graves disease. This rearrangement joins TRBV2 to TRBJ2-7, with 13 bases matching TRBD2. This sample comprised peripheral blood mononuclear cells (PBMCs), obtained when the disease was refractory, from a patient treated with antithyroid drugs. The CDR3 DNA is TGTGCCATCCGGAGGAAAACTAGCGGGAGGGCCAACCTGTACGAGCAGTACTTC. Amino acids: CAIRRKTSGRANLYEQYF.